Below, 23 T cell receptor beta chains from the same sample are listed, as sequenced in a study of blood T cell repertoires in COVID-19. Measured with immunoSEQ multiplex PCR; TCRdb has only the in-frame clones, and not every one. The sample holds under 200,000 clones; almost 85% are singletons and the top ten take approximately 10%. Sequenced sample: PBMCs or T cells enriched from blood (not recorded which). The receptors originated from a man between 45 and 60 years old who had recovered from COVID-19.

V gene TRBV19 combines with J gene TRBJ2-7; D gene unclear. The CDR3 is 13 residues long. Per germline, CDR1 LNHDA and CDR2 SQIVND (reference sequence). V gave up 5 bases and J gave up 0 bases, with 8 bases separating them. The CDR3 loop reads CASSVSVSYEQYF. CDR3 nucleotides: TGTGCCAGTAGTGTGTCGGTCTCCTACGAGCAGTACTTC.

DNA for the CDR3: TGTGCCTGGAGTGCGACAGGCAGGGGGTTGGGCAATCAGCCCCAGCATTTT. Protein product: CAWSATGRGLGNQPQHF. The chain uses TRBV30 and TRBJ1-5, with 7 bases identical to TRBD1. V shed 1 base and J 2 bases; nucleotides not matched to a gene: 11. The CDR3 covers 17 residues. The germline V gene encodes CDR1 GTSNPN and CDR2 SVGIG (reference sequence).

In DNA form, the CDR3 reads TGTGCCAGCAGCTCGAGACTAGCGGGAGGGTACGAGCAGTACTTC. Protein: CASSSRLAGGYEQYF. The chain has TRBV7-9 and TRBJ2-7; 14 bases agree with TRBD2. The CDR3 extends over 15 amino acids. Per germline, CDR1 SEHNR and CDR2 FQNEAQ (reference sequence). The ends lost 4 bases at V and 4 bases at J; junction bases unmatched: 3. The whole variable domain, remainder taken from reference TRBV7-9 and TRBJ2-7, is DTGVSQNPRHKITKRGQNVTFRCDPISEHNRLYWYRQTLGQGPEFLTYFQNEAQLEKSRLLSDRFSAERPKGSFSTLEIQRTEQGDSAMYLCASSSRLAGGYEQYFGPGTRLTVT.

This rearrangement joins TRBV7-9 to TRBJ1-2; no firm D call. V was cut by 5 bases and J by 9 bases, with 10 bases left in between. The CDR3 has 11 amino acids. CDR1 is SEHNR, CDR2 FQNEAQ, per germline (reference sequence). In DNA form, the CDR3 reads TGTGCCAGCAGCCCTACCGAAAGCTACACCTTC. It translates to CASSPTESYTF.

This clone was found many times. The chain links TRBV19 to TRBJ1-5; 7 positions agree with TRBD1. The CDR3 is 17 residues long. CDR1 and CDR2 (germline): LNHDA, SQIVND (reference sequence). After removal of 3 bases from V and 2 bases from J, the junction contained 10 bases not matched to a gene. CDR3 sequence reads: CASSIPPDRVGNQPQHF. The DNA of the CDR3 is TGTGCCAGTAGTATCCCCCCCGACAGGGTTGGCAATCAGCCCCAGCATTTT. Using reference TRBV19 and TRBJ1-5 for the parts outside the CDR3, the full variable domain is DGGITQSPKYLFRKEGQNVTLSCEQNLNHDAMYWYRQDPGQGLRLIYYSQIVNDFQKGDIAEGYSVSREKKESFPLTVTSAQKNPTAFYLCASSIPPDRVGNQPQHFGDGTRLSIL.

The chain has TRBV28 and TRBJ2-2, with a possible D match to TRBD1 (6 bases). CDR1 is MDHEN, CDR2 SYDVKM, per germline. The V end lost 3 bases, the J end lost 3 bases, and 11 bases lay between the germline ends. The CDR3 is made up of 15 amino acids. DNA of the CDR3: TGTGCCAGCAGTTTGAGGCAGGGGTACACCGGGGAGCTGTTTTTT. Translated, it gives CASSLRQGYTGELFF.

In nucleotides, the CDR3 is TGTGCCAGCTCTCCCCTACAGGGACCACCCGTTCTCACCGGGGAGCTGTTTTTT. Translation: CASSPLQGPPVLTGELFF. V usage is TRBV18 and J usage is TRBJ2-2, with a possible D match to TRBD1 (6 bases). Trimming pared 6 bases from V and 4 bases from J, leaving 24 bases between. The CDR3 length is 18 residues. Per the germline V gene, CDR1 is KGHSH and CDR2 is LQKENI.

The chain is built from TRBV5-1 and TRBJ1-2; the match to TRBD1 covers 12 bases. CDR1 and CDR2 (germline): SGHRS, YFSETQ. The CDR3 is 17 amino acids. V trimming: 3 bases; J trimming: 1 base; junction bases outside the gene matches: 7. The CDR3 sequence: CASSSPGQGAGNYGYTF. The CDR3 DNA reads as TGCGCCAGCAGCTCGCCGGGACAGGGGGCCGGTAACTATGGCTACACCTTC. Full variable domain (rest looked up from reference TRBV5-1 and TRBJ1-2): KAGVTQTPRYLIKTRGQQVTLSCSPISGHRSVSWYQQTPGQGLQFLFEYFSETQRNKGNFPGRFSGRQFSNSRSEMNVSTLELGDSALYLCASSSPGQGAGNYGYTFGSGTRLTVV.

This sequence joins TRBV19 and TRBJ1-1; 9 bases align to TRBD1. After removal of 8 bases from V and 0 bases from J, the junction contained 7 bases not matched to a gene. CDR3 length: 15 amino acids. CDR1 is LNHDA, CDR2 SQIVND, per germline (reference sequence). The CDR3 spells CASLGTGTLNTEAFF. In DNA, the CDR3 is TGTGCCAGTCTAGGGACAGGGACCCTGAACACTGAAGCTTTCTTT.

This clone showed up just once. The genes are TRBV2 and TRBJ1-6; D ambiguous. CDR3 length equals 14 residues. CDR1 is SNHLY, CDR2 FYNNEI, per germline. With 3 bases removed from V and 6 bases from J, the gap between germline ends came to 9 bases. DNA of the CDR3: TGTGCCAGCAGTGACAGAACTAGTAATTCACCCCTCCACTTT. Translated, it gives CASSDRTSNSPLHF.

Comments on this clone: A junction end diverges from the germline sequence, so it may reflect a read error. V gene TRBV7-9 combines with J gene TRBJ2-4; D uncertain. The V gene's germline CDR1 is SEHNR and CDR2 FQNEAQ (reference sequence). The length of the CDR3 is 12 residues. For the CDR3, the DNA is TGTGCCAGCAGCCCATCAGGTGGTCCCACCCACTTC. Translated: CASSPSGGPTHF.

This chain joins TRBV27 and TRBJ1-4; 9 nucleotides match TRBD1. Trimming took 5 bases from V and 7 from J; bases not matched to a gene: 11. This CDR3 comprises 16 residues. Per the germline V gene, CDR1 is MNHEY and CDR2 is SMNVEV (reference sequence). The CDR3 here is CASSKTQGAPFEKLFF. CDR3 nucleotides: TGTGCCAGCAGTAAGACACAGGGGGCCCCATTTGAAAAACTGTTTTTT.

The genes are TRBV28 and TRBJ1-1; 9 positions match TRBD1. Germline values: CDR1 MDHEN, CDR2 SYDVKM. The CDR3 spans 14 residues. Trimming removed 4 bases from V and 3 bases from J; junction bases left unmatched: 3. CDR3 nucleotides: TGTGCCAGCAGTTCACAGGGGGCGGACACTGAAGCTTTCTTT. Amino acids: CASSSQGADTEAFF.

CDR3 in DNA: TGTGCCAGCAGCGCGGGGGGGGGACTAGCCCCCTACGAGCAGTACTTC. The encoded protein is CASSAGGGLAPYEQYF. The rearrangement links TRBV21-1 to TRBJ2-7; the table assigns TRBD2, which was not confirmed against the DNA. TRBV21-1 corresponds to a pseudogene. The CDR3 covers 16 residues.

This rearrangement joins TRBV7-9 to TRBJ1-1; weak D call: TRBD1 (5 bases). This CDR3 spans 13 amino acids. Trimming left V 6 bases short and J 10 bases short, with 18 bases between. Germline CDR1 SEHNR, CDR2 FQNEAQ (reference sequence). In DNA form, the CDR3 reads TGTGCCAGCAGTGGGGCAGTGATTTTGGGAGCTTTCTTT. This translates into CASSGAVILGAFF.

This chain joins TRBV6-5 and TRBJ1-1, with D possibly TRBD1 on 5 matching bases. The CDR3 has 12 residues. CDR1 MNHEY and CDR2 SVGAGI come from the germline V gene. The V end lost 6 bases, the J end lost 6 bases, and 11 bases lay between the germline ends. The CDR3 reads CASRHGGAEAFF. The DNA for the CDR3 is TGTGCCAGCAGACACGGGGGGGCTGAAGCTTTCTTT.

The rearrangement links TRBV18 to TRBJ2-5, with TRBD1 identical over 8 bases. This CDR3 spans 14 amino acids. Germline V lookup: CDR1 KGHSH, CDR2 LQKENI. Unmatched junction bases numbered 6, after V lost 5 bases and J lost 4 bases. The DNA of the CDR3 is TGTGCCAGCTCATCGACCGGGACAGGAGAGACCCAGTACTTC. Its translation: CASSSTGTGETQYF. Variable domain in full (rest from reference TRBV18 and TRBJ2-5): NAGVMQNPRHLVRRRGQEARLRCSPMKGHSHVYWYRQLPEEGLKFMVYLQKENIIDESGMPKERFSAEFPKEGPSILRIQQVVRGDSAAYFCASSSTGTGETQYFGPGTRLLVL.

The rearrangement uses TRBV9 and TRBJ2-7, with TRBD1 matching over 10 bases. From germline, CDR1 is SGDLS and CDR2 YYNGEE. This CDR3 has 17 residues. V shed 0 bases and J 5 bases; nucleotides not matched to a gene: 11. This chain's CDR3 is CASSVGIGGTGEHEQYF. CDR3 sequence (DNA): TGTGCCAGCAGCGTAGGAATAGGTGGGACAGGGGAACACGAGCAGTACTTC.

The rearrangement uses TRBV11-2 and TRBJ2-7; 7 bases align to TRBD1. The CDR3 spans 13 residues. Looked up from germline, CDR1 is SGHAT and CDR2 is FQNNGV. V gave up 5 bases and J gave up 2 bases; unmatched junction bases: 3. CDR3: CASSATGTYEQYF. The CDR3 DNA reads TGTGCCAGCAGCGCGACAGGGACCTACGAGCAGTACTTC.

The V gene is TRBV2, the J gene TRBJ2-7; 7 bases line up with TRBD2. Germline V gene sequence: CDR1 SNHLY, CDR2 FYNNEI. V shed 8 bases and J 7 bases; nucleotides not matched to a gene: 2. The CDR3 runs 10 residues. The CDR3 loop is CASLGGEQYF. Here the CDR3 DNA reads TGTGCCAGCTTGGGGGGGGAGCAGTACTTC.

The chain is built from TRBV7-9 and TRBJ1-1, with D possibly matching TRBD1 (6 bases). The length of the CDR3 is 15 residues. V was clipped by 1 base and J by 4 bases, with 13 bases between them. Looked up from germline, CDR1 is SEHNR and CDR2 is FQNEAQ (reference sequence). In DNA, the CDR3 is TGTGCCAGCAGCTTAGGGGATGTAGGGGGCACTGAAGCTTTCTTT. Encoded protein: CASSLGDVGGTEAFF.

The chain is built from TRBV6-1 and TRBJ2-7; TRBD1 matches 9 bases. Trimming cost V 6 bases and J 5 bases; bases outside gene matches: 8. The CDR3 is made up of 14 amino acids. The germline gives CDR1 MNHNS, CDR2 SASEGT. The CDR3 protein is CASRSPQGANEQYF. CDR3 nucleotide sequence: TGTGCCAGCAGATCTCCACAGGGGGCTAACGAGCAGTACTTC.

V is TRBV14 and J is TRBJ1-6, with TRBD1 as a possible D gene (5 bases). V lost 6 bases and J lost 8, with 11 bases in between. CDR1 SGHDN and CDR2 FVKESK come from the germline V gene. The CDR3 is made up of 13 amino acids. CDR3 sequence: CASSIGVYSPLHF. The CDR3 nucleotides read TGTGCCAGCAGTATAGGGGTTTATTCACCCCTCCACTTT.